One and the same sample provided the 13 T cell receptor beta chains below, sequenced in a study of cytomegalovirus exposure and HLA in healthy donors. 60 Vbeta and 13 Jbeta primers were used in PCR. Profiled with immunoSEQ multiplex PCR; TCRdb holds only in-frame clones, not every one. The data hold 100,000 to 150,000 clones, with about 68% observed a single time. Sequencing was done on a sample of PBMCs. The receptors come from a man in his forties in good health and CMV-seropositive.

A single count supports this clone. The V and J genes are TRBV29-1 and TRBJ1-1; possible D gene TRBD1, 6 bases. The CDR3 consists of 13 residues. V lost 5 bases and J 2 bases, leaving 12 bases between the germline ends. CDR1 and CDR2 (germline): SQVTM, ANQGSEA. The CDR3 is CSVITGINTEAFF. CDR3 DNA sequence: TGCAGCGTTATAACAGGGATCAACACTGAAGCTTTCTTT.

In its sample, this clone was seen once. This chain uses TRBV12-5 with TRBJ1-1; 11 nucleotides align to TRBD1. J lost 4 bases, V lost 3 bases, and 7 bases had no gene match. The CDR3 covers 16 residues. Germline CDR1 is LGHNT and CDR2 is FRNRAP. The chain's CDR3 is CASGLAPGTGGTEAFF. Written as DNA, the CDR3 is TGTGCTAGTGGTTTAGCTCCCGGGACAGGGGGCACTGAAGCTTTCTTT.

The chain couples TRBV5-1 to TRBJ1-1; weak D call: TRBD1 (6 bases). This CDR3 comprises 15 residues. CDR1 and CDR2 (germline): SGHRS, YFSETQ. V was cut by 4 bases and J by 0 bases, with 13 bases left in between. The CDR3 reads CASSPSGTLNTEAFF. CDR3 sequence (DNA): TGCGCCAGCAGCCCTTCCGGGACATTGAACACTGAAGCTTTCTTT.

CDR3 in amino acids: CASHEGAFYSNQPQHF. In nucleotides, the CDR3 is TGTGCCAGTCACGAGGGGGCCTTCTATAGCAATCAGCCCCAGCATTTT. The chain uses TRBV19 and TRBJ1-5, with TRBD1 identical over 7 bases. V trimming: 8 bases; J trimming: 0 bases; junction bases outside the gene matches: 10. Germline CDR1 LNHDA, CDR2 SQIVND (reference sequence). The CDR3 is made up of 16 amino acids.

The chain joins TRBV27 to TRBJ1-5; D gene ambiguous. Per germline, CDR1 MNHEY and CDR2 SMNVEV (reference sequence). The V and J ends lost 8 bases and 3 bases respectively, with 20 bases between them. The CDR3 is 16 amino acids. CDR3 in amino acids: CASGYVGSFINQPQHF. The CDR3 bases are TGTGCCAGCGGCTACGTCGGGTCCTTTATCAATCAGCCCCAGCATTTT.

The chain carries TRBV6-4 and TRBJ2-7, with D tentatively TRBD1 (5 bases). V was shortened by 3 bases and J by 3 bases, with 12 bases between the two germline ends. The germline CDR1 and CDR2 sequences are MRHNA and SNTAGT. This CDR3 region has 14 residues. The CDR3, as DNA: TGTGCCAGCAGTGAGCAGGGTGAGGACTACGAGCAGTACTTC. As protein: CASSEQGEDYEQYF.

This clone was seen more than once but under ten times. The chain couples TRBV19 to TRBJ2-5; 8 bases map to TRBD2. Unmatched junction bases numbered 7, after V lost 3 bases and J lost 4 bases. The CDR3 has 15 residues. CDR1 is LNHDA and CDR2 is SQIVND in the germline V gene (reference sequence). The chain's CDR3 is CASSIFWTSTETQYF. Here the CDR3 DNA reads TGTGCCAGTAGTATTTTCTGGACTAGCACAGAGACCCAGTACTTC.

V and J are TRBV28 and TRBJ1-6, with D maybe TRBD1 (5 bases). Per germline, CDR1 MDHEN and CDR2 SYDVKM. This CDR3 is built from 15 residues. With 6 bases removed from V and 4 bases from J, the gap between germline ends came to 13 bases. DNA of the CDR3: TGTGCCAGCAGGACCGGGGGGGTTTATAATTCACCCCTCCACTTT. As protein: CASRTGGVYNSPLHF. The complete variable domain, with remaining parts taken from reference TRBV28 and TRBJ1-6, reads DVKVTQSSRYLVKRTGEKVFLECVQDMDHENMFWYRQDPGLGLRLIYFSYDVKMKEKGDIPEGYSVSREKKERFSLILESASTNQTSMYLCASRTGGVYNSPLHFGNGTRLTVT.

This clone was recorded a few times. The chain links TRBV4-1 to TRBJ2-2, with D maybe TRBD2 (7 bases). The CDR3 is 17 residues long. Trimming stripped 8 bases from V and 6 bases from J, with 25 bases between. Per the germline V gene, CDR1 is MGHRA and CDR2 is YSYEKL. The CDR3 sequence: CASDPQGRGVVAGELFF. In DNA, the CDR3 is TGCGCCAGCGACCCTCAGGGGAGGGGGGTTGTCGCCGGGGAGCTGTTTTTT.

This clone was seen more than once but under ten times. The chain links TRBV4-1 to TRBJ1-1; 7 bases fit TRBD1. The CDR3 is made up of 16 amino acids. Trimming at V came to 4 bases and at J to 1 base, leaving 9 bases not matched to a gene. Germline V gene lookup returns CDR1 MGHRA and CDR2 YSYEKL. The CDR3 is CASSPYLTGKNTEAFF. CDR3 DNA sequence: TGCGCCAGCAGCCCCTACTTGACAGGGAAGAACACTGAAGCTTTCTTT.

This chain uses TRBV4-1 with TRBJ1-2; D is ambiguous. Looked up from germline, CDR1 is MGHRA and CDR2 is YSYEKL. V gave up 1 base and J gave up 4 bases, with 13 bases separating them. The CDR3 spans 15 residues. CDR3 sequence reads: CASSQGPGGVYGYTF. In DNA, the CDR3 is TGCGCCAGCAGCCAAGGGCCGGGCGGGGTCTATGGCTACACCTTC.

The J gene is TRBJ2-3, the V gene TRBV11-3, with 7 bases lining up with TRBD1. The CDR3 spans 15 residues. Germline CDR1 reads SGHNT; CDR2 reads YENEEA. J gave up 1 base and V 3 bases, and 4 bases lay outside the gene matches. The CDR3 DNA reads TGTGCCAGCAGCTTGGCCGGGACAGGCACAGATACGCAGTATTTT. Translation gives CASSLAGTGTDTQYF.

The chain uses TRBV7-2 and TRBJ2-1, with 15 bases matching TRBD2. Germline V gives CDR1 SGHTA, CDR2 FQGNSA. V dropped 5 bases and J dropped 9; count of bases not matched to a gene: 8. This CDR3 spans 16 amino acids. CDR3 sequence (DNA): TGTGCCAGCAGCACTAGGACTAGCGGGGGGGCAATTGAGCAGTTCTTC. Protein: CASSTRTSGGAIEQFF.